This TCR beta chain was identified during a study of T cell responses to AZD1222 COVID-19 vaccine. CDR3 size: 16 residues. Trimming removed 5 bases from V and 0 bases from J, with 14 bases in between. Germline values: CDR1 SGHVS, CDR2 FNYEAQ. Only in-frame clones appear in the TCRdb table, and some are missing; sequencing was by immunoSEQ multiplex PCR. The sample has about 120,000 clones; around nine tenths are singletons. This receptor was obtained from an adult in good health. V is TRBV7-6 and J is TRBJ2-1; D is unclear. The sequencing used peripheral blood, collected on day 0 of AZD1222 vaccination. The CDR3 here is CASSPRPTSSYNEQFF. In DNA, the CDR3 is TGTGCCAGCAGCCCCCGACCCACGAGCTCCTACAATGAGCAGTTCTTC.